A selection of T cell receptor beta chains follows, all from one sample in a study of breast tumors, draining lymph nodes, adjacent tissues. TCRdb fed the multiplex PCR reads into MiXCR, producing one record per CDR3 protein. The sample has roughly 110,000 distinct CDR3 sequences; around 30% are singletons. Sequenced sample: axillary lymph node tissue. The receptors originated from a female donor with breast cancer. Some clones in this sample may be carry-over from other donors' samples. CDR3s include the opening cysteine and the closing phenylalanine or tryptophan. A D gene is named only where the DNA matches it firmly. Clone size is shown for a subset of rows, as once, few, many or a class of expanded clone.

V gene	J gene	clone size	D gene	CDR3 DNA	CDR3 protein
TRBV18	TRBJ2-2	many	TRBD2	TGTGCCAGCACGGGGGGCACCGGGGAGCTGTTTTTT	CASTGGTGELFF
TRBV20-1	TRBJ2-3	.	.	TGCAGTGCTAGAGGGGCAGGGATCGCAGATACGCAGTATTTT	CSARGAGIADTQYF
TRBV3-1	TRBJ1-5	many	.	TGTGCCAGCAGTAACGAGAATCAGCCCCAGCATTTT	CASSNENQPQHF
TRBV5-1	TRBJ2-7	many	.	TGCGCCAGCAGCCAAACCCCCAGGGTCACCTACGAGCAGTACTTC	CASSQTPRVTYEQYF
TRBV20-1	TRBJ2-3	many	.	TGCAGTGGAAAGGCCCGGGGGGCACCTCGCACAAATACGCAGTATTTT	CSGKARGAPRTNTQYF
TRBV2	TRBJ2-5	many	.	TGTGCCAGCACCCTATTTGTTGGCGGGGCGGGTGAGACCCAGTACTTC	CASTLFVGGAGETQYF
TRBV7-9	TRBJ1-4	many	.	TGTGCCAGCAGCCCTACGACATCTGGGCTGGTTGAAAAACTGTTTTTT	CASSPTTSGLVEKLFF
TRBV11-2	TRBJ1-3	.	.	TGTGCCAGCAGCTTGGGGCAGGGGACAAACACCATATATTTT	CASSLGQGTNTIYF
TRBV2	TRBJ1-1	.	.	TGTGCCAGCAGTGTAAAACCATCAGGGGCTGAAGCTTTCTTT	CASSVKPSGAEAFF
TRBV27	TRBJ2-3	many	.	TGTGCCAGCAGTTTAGGGGCGGGATCAAAGGACACGCAGTATTTT	CASSLGAGSKDTQYF
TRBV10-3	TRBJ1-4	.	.	TGTGCCATCAGTGATGAAAAACTGTTTTTT	CAISDEKLFF
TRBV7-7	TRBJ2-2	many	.	TGTGCTAGCAGCTTAGGCAGGGACACCGGGGAGCTGTTTTTT	CASSLGRDTGELFF
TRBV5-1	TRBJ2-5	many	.	TGCGCCAGCAGCTTGTCCCAGAACGAGGAGACCCAGTACTTC	CASSLSQNEETQYF
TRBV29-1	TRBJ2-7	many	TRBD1	TGCAGCGCAGACAGGGGCGACGAGCAGTACTTC	CSADRGDEQYF